These 32 T cell receptor beta chains were all obtained from the same sample, sequenced in a study of cytomegalovirus exposure and HLA in healthy donors. The PCR made use of 60 Vbeta and 13 Jbeta primers. Sequencing used immunoSEQ multiplex PCR; TCRdb keeps in-frame clones, though not all of them. This repertoire shows tens of thousands of clones, about 53% found once; its top ten account for 6.2%. Sequencing was performed on PBMCs. The receptors were sampled from a woman in her 40s in good health and CMV-seropositive.

This chain joins TRBV2 and TRBJ2-2, with D possibly being TRBD1 (6 bases). Trimming left V 10 bases short and J 1 base short, with 10 bases between. Germline lookup yields CDR1 SNHLY and CDR2 FYNNEI. CDR3 length: 13 amino acids. In DNA form, the CDR3 reads TGTGCCACCGGACAGCTGAACACCGGGGAGCTGTTTTTT. Amino acid sequence: CATGQLNTGELFF.

The rearrangement links TRBV7-9 to TRBJ1-1; D not resolved. The CDR3 is made up of 13 amino acids. The V end was cut by 2 bases, the J end by 5 bases, with 9 bases between. CDR1 and CDR2 from the germline V gene are SEHNR and FQNEAQ (reference sequence). CDR3 DNA: TGTGCCAGCAGCTTACACTCTCCTACTGAAGCTTTCTTT. Residues: CASSLHSPTEAFF.

A remark on this clone: Other DNA variants within this sample encode the same CDR3. The chain links TRBV6-5 to TRBJ2-5; 10 bases map to TRBD2. CDR1 and CDR2 (germline): MNHEY, SVGAGI. The V and J ends lost 9 bases and 4 bases, in that order; junction bases with no gene match: 8. The CDR3 has 14 residues. The CDR3 DNA sequence: TGTGCCAGTAGATTGGGACTAGCGCCAGAGACCCAGTACTTC. Translated, it gives CASRLGLAPETQYF.

There are a few counts of this clone. The DNA of the CDR3 is TGCGCCAGCAGCCGGGGCCCTCAAGGCACCTACAATGAGCAGTTCTTC. This encodes CASSRGPQGTYNEQFF. This chain joins TRBV4-1 and TRBJ2-1, with TRBD1 as a possible D gene (5 bases). The germline V gene encodes CDR1 MGHRA and CDR2 YSYEKL. The CDR3 runs to 16 residues. V was cut by 4 bases and J by 2 bases, with 15 bases left in between.

The chain recombines TRBV4-3 with TRBJ1-4, with 10 bases fitting TRBD1. The V segment lost 1 base and the J segment 5 bases; nucleotides outside the gene matches: 7. Germline loops: CDR1 LGHNA, CDR2 YSLEER. The CDR3 length is 17 residues. CDR3 sequence (DNA): TGCGCCAGCAGCCAAGCTTCGGGACAGGGGATGAATGAAAAACTGTTTTTT. Translation: CASSQASGQGMNEKLFF.

In this sample, this clone turned up a few times. The rearrangement uses TRBV10-3 and TRBJ1-4; 7 nucleotides align to TRBD1. The CDR3 is 13 amino acids. From germline, CDR1 is ENHRY and CDR2 SYGVKD. The junction had 3 bases not matched to a gene; V was cut back by 3 bases and J by 8 bases. As DNA, the CDR3 is TGTGCCATCAGTGAACAGGGGCGCGAAAAACTGTTTTTT. Amino acids: CAISEQGREKLFF.

The V call is TRBV2, the J call TRBJ2-4; possible D gene TRBD2, 5 bases. Germline CDR1 reads SNHLY; CDR2 reads FYNNEI. The CDR3 has 16 amino acids. V lost 4 bases, J lost 0 bases, and 13 bases lay in between. The CDR3 loop is CASSARLAEAKNIQYF. DNA for the CDR3: TGTGCCAGCAGTGCTCGGCTAGCCGAAGCCAAAAACATTCAGTACTTC.

The chain employs TRBV1 and TRBJ1-5. TRBV1 is a pseudogene segment. The CDR3 covers 14 residues. CDR3 loop: CTSSPGRDNQPQHF. The CDR3 DNA is TGCACCAGCAGCCCAGGGAGGGACAATCAGCCCCAGCATTTT.

The chain couples TRBV25-1 to TRBJ2-7; the match to TRBD1 covers 12 bases. V lost 7 bases to trimming and J lost 9 bases; unmatched junction nucleotides: 7. The CDR3 contains 13 residues. Germline lookup yields CDR1 MGHDK and CDR2 SYGVNS. CDR3 in amino acids: CASNPGQGAGQYF. Here the CDR3 DNA reads TGTGCCAGCAATCCGGGACAGGGGGCAGGGCAGTACTTC.

The V call is TRBV11-1, the J call TRBJ1-4; D is undetermined. CDR1 is SGHAT and CDR2 is FQDESV in the germline V gene (reference sequence). This CDR3 is 15 amino acids long. The germline V and J ends were trimmed by 5 bases and 4 bases, with 14 bases remaining between them. The CDR3 loop is CASSPGQGHNEKLFF. The CDR3 nucleotides read TGTGCCAGCAGCCCGGGTCAAGGCCATAATGAAAAACTGTTTTTT.

The chain has TRBV7-2 and TRBJ2-5, with D maybe TRBD2 (5 bases). Germline lookup yields CDR1 SGHTA and CDR2 FQGNSA. The ends were cut back, 1 base at V and 4 bases at J, with 16 bases in the middle. CDR3 length equals 16 residues. CDR3: CASSLVTTGDPETQYF. CDR3 DNA sequence: TGTGCCAGCAGCTTAGTCACTACCGGGGATCCAGAGACCCAGTACTTC.

This clone showed up just a few times. The gene calls are TRBV6-5 and TRBJ1-2; 10 bases map to TRBD1. J was trimmed by 7 bases and V by 2 bases; bases with no gene match: 1. The CDR3 totals 13 residues. Germline V lookup: CDR1 MNHEY, CDR2 SVGAGI. The CDR3 loop is CASSYGTGVGYTF. The CDR3 nucleotides are TGTGCCAGCAGTTACGGGACAGGGGTTGGCTACACCTTC.

This clone occurred a few times. The chain has TRBV9 and TRBJ2-7; D might be TRBD1 (6 bases). Germline lookup yields CDR1 SGDLS and CDR2 YYNGEE. V lost 4 bases to trimming and J lost 0 bases, with 20 bases between them. CDR3 length equals 17 residues. CDR3 amino acids: CASSRTAQQGYSYEQYF. CDR3 bases: TGTGCCAGCAGCCGGACCGCCCAACAGGGATACTCCTACGAGCAGTACTTC. The whole variable domain, filled in from reference TRBV9 and TRBJ2-7, reads DSGVTQTPKHLITATGQRVTLRCSPRSGDLSVYWYQQSLDQGLQFLIQYYNGEERAKGNILERFSAQQFPDLHSELNLSSLELGDSALYFCASSRTAQQGYSYEQYFGPGTRLTVT.

The chain is built from TRBV7-7 and TRBJ1-5; the D gene is possibly TRBD1 (6 bases). The CDR3 length is 16 residues. CDR1 is SSHAT, CDR2 FNYEAQ, per germline (reference sequence). Trimming took 3 bases from V and 4 from J, leaving 16 bases between them. The CDR3 loop is CASSFGRGGANQPQHF. The CDR3 DNA is TGTGCCAGCAGCTTCGGAAGGGGGGGCGCGAATCAGCCCCAGCATTTT.

The sample holds a few counts of this clone. The chain employs TRBV18 and TRBJ2-1, with D maybe TRBD2 (6 bases). Germline lookup yields CDR1 KGHSH and CDR2 LQKENI. This CDR3 is built from 15 residues. The V end lost 2 bases, the J end lost 3 bases, and 11 bases lay between the germline ends. The CDR3 loop is CASSPGTGVYNEQFF. The CDR3 coding sequence is TGTGCCAGCTCACCAGGGACGGGGGTCTACAATGAGCAGTTCTTC.

This clone was counted between two and nine times. This rearrangement joins TRBV7-3 to TRBJ2-1; 10 bases agree with TRBD2. The J segment lost 4 bases and the V segment lost 4 bases, leaving 4 bases of the junction unmatched. The CDR3 extends over 15 amino acids. Germline loops: CDR1 SGHTA, CDR2 FQGTGA. The chain's CDR3 is CASSSLAGGYNEQFF. The CDR3 bases are TGTGCCAGCAGCTCATTAGCGGGGGGATACAATGAGCAGTTCTTC. The variable domain in full, with the rest retrieved from reference TRBV7-3 and TRBJ2-1, is GAGVSQTPSNKVTEKGKYVELRCDPISGHTALYWYRQSLGQGPEFLIYFQGTGAADDSGLPNDRFFAVRPEGSVSTLKIQRTERGDSAVYLCASSSLAGGYNEQFFGPGTRLTVL.

This clone has more than one count but fewer than ten. The CDR3 sequence is CASSLGTGGNEQFF. DNA of the CDR3: TGCGCCAGCAGCTTGGGGACAGGGGGCAATGAGCAGTTCTTC. The chain recombines TRBV5-1 with TRBJ2-1; 10 nucleotides agree with TRBD1. This CDR3 is built from 14 residues. Germline V gene lookup returns CDR1 SGHRS and CDR2 YFSETQ. The V segment lost 0 bases and the J segment 6 bases; nucleotides outside the gene matches: 0.

The genes are TRBV5-1 and TRBJ2-7, with TRBD2 matching over 14 bases. The CDR3 runs to 15 residues. Losses at the gene ends were 7 bases for V and 3 bases for J; bases not matched to a gene: 6. Germline V gene sequence: CDR1 SGHRS, CDR2 YFSETQ. The CDR3 spells CASAGLAGGDYEQYF. The CDR3 bases are TGCGCCAGCGCCGGACTAGCGGGGGGCGACTACGAGCAGTACTTC.

This clone was detected many times. V gene TRBV5-1 combines with J gene TRBJ2-7; TRBD1 matches at 9 bases. In germline, CDR1 is SGHRS, CDR2 YFSETQ. The CDR3 is made up of 15 amino acids. V dropped 0 bases and J dropped 5; count of bases not matched to a gene: 6. DNA for the CDR3: TGCGCCAGCAGCTTGGGGGGGACAGGGATCGACGAGCAGTACTTC. It codes for CASSLGGTGIDEQYF.

The gene calls are TRBV4-3 and TRBJ1-2; D is perhaps TRBD1 (5 bases). The CDR3 runs 14 residues. Germline CDR1 is LGHNA and CDR2 is YSLEER. V was clipped by 1 base and J by 5 bases, with 11 bases between them. The CDR3 spells CASSQGYQGYGYTF. Written as DNA, the CDR3 is TGCGCCAGCAGCCAAGGCTATCAGGGTTATGGCTACACCTTC.

The chain is built from TRBV6-5 and TRBJ2-7; 8 nucleotides line up with TRBD2. The CDR3 totals 13 residues. Germline values: CDR1 MNHEY, CDR2 SVGAGI. V lost 5 bases to trimming and J lost 6 bases; unmatched junction nucleotides: 6. The CDR3 reads CASSRGGLGEQYF. CDR3 nucleotide sequence: TGTGCCAGCAGTCGCGGGGGGCTCGGCGAGCAGTACTTC.

This clone was counted a few times. The rearrangement links TRBV5-1 to TRBJ2-3; 13 positions match TRBD2. This CDR3 has 16 residues. Germline CDR1 reads SGHRS; CDR2 reads YFSETQ. J lost 2 bases, V lost 4 bases, and 4 bases had no gene match. The CDR3 nucleotides read TGCGCCAGCAGCCCTGGACTAGCGGGGGTCACAGATACGCAGTATTTT. Its protein is CASSPGLAGVTDTQYF.

This rearrangement joins TRBV15 to TRBJ1-1, with D possibly matching TRBD1 (5 bases). Trimming removed 3 bases at V and 0 bases at J, with 8 bases between. From germline, CDR1 is LNHNV and CDR2 YYDKDF (reference sequence). This CDR3 has 14 residues. The chain's CDR3 is CATSRAGVNTEAFF. CDR3 DNA sequence: TGTGCCACCAGCAGGGCGGGGGTGAACACTGAAGCTTTCTTT. Full variable domain (missing parts from reference TRBV15 and TRBJ1-1): DAMVIQNPRYQVTQFGKPVTLSCSQTLNHNVMYWYQQKSSQAPKLLFHYYDKDFNNEADTPDNFQSRRPNTSFCFLDIRSPGLGDTAMYLCATSRAGVNTEAFFGQGTRLTVV.

The rearrangement joins TRBV7-9 to TRBJ2-3; no clear D. Germline CDR1 is SEHNR and CDR2 is FQNEAQ (reference sequence). The CDR3 is made up of 15 amino acids. Trimming shortened V by 1 base and J by 1 base, and 9 bases separated the two germline ends. The CDR3 DNA sequence: TGTGCCAGCAGCTTAGTGCTAGGAGGCACAGATACGCAGTATTTT. Amino acids: CASSLVLGGTDTQYF.

The rearrangement uses TRBV19 and TRBJ1-5; D is unclear. V was pared by 5 bases and J by 0 bases, with 5 bases between. This CDR3 comprises 13 residues. CDR1 and CDR2 from the germline V gene are LNHDA and SQIVND (reference sequence). CDR3: CASSPNSNQPQHF. The DNA of the CDR3 is TGTGCCAGTAGTCCCAATAGCAATCAGCCCCAGCATTTT.

J is TRBJ1-3 and V is TRBV14; D unresolved. The CDR3 has 13 residues. The germline V gene has CDR1 SGHDN and CDR2 FVKESK. Trimming removed 4 bases at V and 4 bases at J, with 8 bases between. CDR3 nucleotide sequence: TGTGCCAGCAGCCCCCGCGTAGGAAACACCATATATTTT. Protein product: CASSPRVGNTIYF.

The CDR3 DNA is TGTGCCAGCAGCTTAGGCACAGGGGCGAGGAATGAGCAGTTCTTC. This encodes CASSLGTGARNEQFF. The chain recombines TRBV7-9 with TRBJ2-1, with 7 bases identical to TRBD1. CDR1 and CDR2 (germline): SEHNR, FQNEAQ (reference sequence). The CDR3 covers 15 residues. V trimming: 1 base; J trimming: 7 bases; junction bases outside the gene matches: 7.

The chain uses TRBV4-2 and TRBJ1-1, with D possibly being TRBD1 (6 bases). The CDR3 length is 16 residues. Germline V gene lookup returns CDR1 LGHNA and CDR2 YNFKEQ. V was clipped by 0 bases and J by 0 bases, with 11 bases between them. CDR3 bases: TGTGCCAGCAGCCAAGATCCTCAGGGGTTGAACACTGAAGCTTTCTTT. It translates to CASSQDPQGLNTEAFF.

J is TRBJ2-7 and V is TRBV19; 9 bases map to TRBD2. Germline V gene sequence: CDR1 LNHDA, CDR2 SQIVND (reference sequence). There are 15 residues in the CDR3. V gave up 3 bases and J gave up 3 bases; unmatched junction bases: 6. CDR3 sequence reads: CASSMSLLAGYEQYF. The CDR3 DNA reads TGTGCCAGTAGTATGTCTTTACTAGCGGGCTACGAGCAGTACTTC.

This clone was picked up many times. The chain is built from TRBV5-6 and TRBJ2-5; 9 bases are shared with TRBD2. The CDR3 consists of 13 residues. Germline CDR1 reads SGHDT; CDR2 reads YYEEEE. V was pared by 6 bases and J by 5 bases, with 5 bases of the junction left unmatched. CDR3 amino acids: CASTAGGRETQYF. CDR3 bases: TGTGCCAGCACCGCGGGGGGGCGGGAGACCCAGTACTTC. The variable domain in full, with the rest retrieved from reference TRBV5-6 and TRBJ2-5, is DAGVTQSPTHLIKTRGQQVTLRCSPKSGHDTVSWYQQALGQGPQFIFQYYEEEERQRGNFPDRFSGHQFPNYSSELNVNALLLGDSALYLCASTAGGRETQYFGPGTRLLVL.

In its sample, this clone ranks as medium-sized. The chain recombines TRBV30 with TRBJ1-5; D might be TRBD1 (6 bases). The CDR3 length is 13 residues. CDR1 is GTSNPN and CDR2 is SVGIG in the germline V gene (reference sequence). The V gene lost 2 bases and the J gene lost 4 bases, with 9 bases spanning the gap. CDR3 loop: CAWSRDTNQPQHF. The CDR3 nucleotides are TGTGCCTGGAGTCGGGACACAAATCAGCCCCAGCATTTT.

This clone was seen only a few times. J is TRBJ2-3 and V is TRBV29-1, with D perhaps TRBD2 (6 bases). The germline V gene has CDR1 SQVTM and CDR2 ANQGSEA. Trimming took 6 bases from V and 0 from J, leaving 16 bases between them. CDR3 length: 15 amino acids. The CDR3 DNA reads as TGCAGCGTGGTCCCAGCGGGCCCCAGCACAGATACGCAGTATTTT. It is translated as CSVVPAGPSTDTQYF.